The 11 T cell receptor beta chains reported below all come from one sample, sequenced in a study of cytomegalovirus exposure and HLA in healthy donors (dated by TCRdb to 2015 to 2018). The protocol used for the library was the immunoSEQ multiplex PCR assay. For the multiplex PCR, a mixture combining 60 forward primers for TCR Vbeta segments and 13 reverse primers for TCR Jbeta segments was used. The source is immuneACCESS, and TCRdb retained only in-frame sequences with V and J called. Part of the clones is not carried over; for the studies checked, unresolved V genes explain less than half of this, and the remainder is unexplained. The sample table includes about 77,000 clones. Jointly, the top ten make up approximately 13% of the sample. The sample comprised PBMCs. All receptors derive from a man aged 50-59 years in good health and CMV-seropositive.

The chain joins TRBV6-5 to TRBJ2-5; maybe TRBD2 (6 bases). This CDR3 has 15 amino acids. Germline loops: CDR1 MNHEY, CDR2 SVGAGI. Trimming pared 0 bases from V and 0 bases from J, leaving 8 bases between. In DNA, the CDR3 is TGTGCCAGCAGTTACTCTATAGCGGACCAAGAGACCCAGTACTTC. Translated: CASSYSIADQETQYF.

The CDR3 spells CASSLLRDRGTEAFF. CDR3 sequence (DNA): TGCGCCAGCAGCTTATTAAGGGACAGGGGAACTGAAGCTTTCTTT. The chain couples TRBV5-1 to TRBJ1-1, with 10 positions matching TRBD1. CDR1 and CDR2 (germline): SGHRS, YFSETQ. After removal of 2 bases from V and 5 bases from J, the junction contained 6 bases not matched to a gene. This CDR3 is built from 15 residues.

The CDR3 loop is CASSLERGRNSPLHF. DNA for the CDR3: TGTGCCAGCAGCTTGGAGAGGGGGCGAAATTCACCCCTCCACTTT. This chain links TRBV5-4 with TRBJ1-6; 7 nucleotides line up with TRBD1. Germline CDR1 and CDR2: SGHNT and YYREEE (reference sequence). J gave up 7 bases and V 0 bases, and 4 bases lay outside the gene matches. The CDR3 is 15 amino acids.

The chain joins TRBV28 to TRBJ1-5; 10 nucleotides match TRBD1. The germline CDR1 and CDR2 sequences are MDHEN and SYDVKM. The CDR3 sequence is 14 residues long. V lost 6 bases, J lost 5 bases, and 4 bases stayed unmatched. CDR3 sequence reads: CASRPDRGDQPQHF. The CDR3 DNA is TGTGCCAGCAGACCGGACAGGGGGGATCAGCCCCAGCATTTT.

The chain employs TRBV6-1 and TRBJ1-2; 7 positions match TRBD1. Germline CDR1 and CDR2: MNHNS and SASEGT. The V segment lost 5 bases and the J segment 6 bases; nucleotides outside the gene matches: 3. The CDR3 extends over 12 amino acids. Here the CDR3 DNA reads TGTGCCAGCAGTCTTACAGGGGATGGCTACACCTTC. Translating gives CASSLTGDGYTF.

J is TRBJ2-3 and V is TRBV10-3; 11 bases are a match to TRBD1. The germline V gene encodes CDR1 ENHRY and CDR2 SYGVKD. The ends lost 8 bases at V and 6 bases at J; junction bases unmatched: 7. CDR3 length: 14 amino acids. CDR3 DNA: TGTGCCATCCGGGGACAGGGGGAATCGGATACGCAGTATTTT. Residues: CAIRGQGESDTQYF.

The chain joins TRBV9 to TRBJ1-2; D is ambiguous. Trimming removed 0 bases from V and 3 bases from J, with 6 bases in between. The germline gives CDR1 SGDLS, CDR2 YYNGEE. This CDR3 contains 13 residues. DNA of the CDR3: TGTGCCAGCAGCGTAGGACTAGACTATGGCTACACCTTC. It yields the protein CASSVGLDYGYTF.

This chain links TRBV6-1 with TRBJ1-1, with TRBD1 matching over 7 bases. The J segment lost 10 bases and the V segment lost 6 bases, leaving 14 bases of the junction unmatched. Germline values: CDR1 MNHNS, CDR2 SASEGT. The CDR3 is 14 amino acids. The CDR3 DNA sequence: TGTGCCAGCAGCCTCGGAGGGGGGCAGGGGGGAGCTTTCTTT. Its translation is CASSLGGGQGGAFF.

The chain recombines TRBV7-2 with TRBJ2-3, with 8 bases fitting TRBD2. The V and J ends lost 5 bases and 6 bases, in that order; junction bases with no gene match: 4. This CDR3 has 13 amino acids. Per germline, CDR1 SGHTA and CDR2 FQGNSA. The CDR3 sequence is CASSLTSEDTQYF. For the CDR3, the DNA is TGTGCCAGCAGCCTGACTAGCGAGGATACGCAGTATTTT.

To note about this clone: The junction and the germline gene differ at one end; a read error may be behind it. CDR3 in DNA: TGCGCCAGCAGCTTGGGGGGGGTCACTTCCCCCACGTCGCGCAACTATGACTACACCTTC. Its protein product is CASSLGGVTSPTSRNYDYTF. V gene TRBV5-1 combines with J gene TRBJ1-2; tentatively, D is TRBD1 (5 bases). The CDR3 consists of 20 residues. The germline V gene has CDR1 SGHRS and CDR2 YFSETQ. Combining the CDR3 with reference TRBV5-1 and TRBJ1-2 gives the whole variable domain KAGVTQTPRYLIKTRGQQVTLSCSPISGHRSVSWYQQTPGQGLQFLFEYFSETQRNKGNFPGRFSGRQFSNSRSEMNVSTLELGDSALYLCASSLGGVTSPTSRNYDYTFGSGTRLTVV.

The rearrangement joins TRBV4-1 to TRBJ2-3; TRBD2 agrees at 11 bases. The CDR3 is 19 amino acids. Germline assignment: CDR1 MGHRA and CDR2 YSYEKL. V gave up 0 bases and J gave up 4 bases; unmatched junction bases: 12. CDR3 DNA: TGCGCCAGCAGCCAAGACTGGAGTAGCGGGGGGGCTGTGGCAGATACGCAGTATTTT. This sequence encodes CASSQDWSSGGAVADTQYF.